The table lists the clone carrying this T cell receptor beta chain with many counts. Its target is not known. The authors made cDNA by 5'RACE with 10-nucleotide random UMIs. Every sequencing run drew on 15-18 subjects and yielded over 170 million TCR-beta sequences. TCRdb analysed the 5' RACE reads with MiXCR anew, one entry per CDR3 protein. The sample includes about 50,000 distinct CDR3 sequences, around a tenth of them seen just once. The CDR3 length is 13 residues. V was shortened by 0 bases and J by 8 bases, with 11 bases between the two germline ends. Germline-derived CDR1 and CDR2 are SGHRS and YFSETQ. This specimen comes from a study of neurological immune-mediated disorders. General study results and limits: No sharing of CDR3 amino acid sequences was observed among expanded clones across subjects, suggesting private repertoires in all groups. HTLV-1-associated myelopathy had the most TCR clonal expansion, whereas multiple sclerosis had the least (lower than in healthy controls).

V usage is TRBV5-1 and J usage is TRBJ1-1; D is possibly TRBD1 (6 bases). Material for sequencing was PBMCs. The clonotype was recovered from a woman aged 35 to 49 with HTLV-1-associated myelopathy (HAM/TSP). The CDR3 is CASSLVPDREAFF. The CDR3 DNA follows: TGCGCCAGCAGCTTGGTACCGGACAGAGAAGCTTTCTTT. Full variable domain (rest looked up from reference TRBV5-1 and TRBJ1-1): KAGVTQTPRYLIKTRGQQVTLSCSPISGHRSVSWYQQTPGQGLQFLFEYFSETQRNKGNFPGRFSGRQFSNSRSEMNVSTLELGDSALYLCASSLVPDREAFFGQGTRLTVV.